This TCR beta chain was recorded in a study of cytomegalovirus exposure and HLA in healthy donors. Study-level findings and limits: A later analysis linked a missense variant in DCLRE1C to the trimming of TCR beta V and J genes. The records held CMV serostatus as the only immune exposure information. Reportedly, fewer N-insertions than the approximately 600-donor mean appeared in an Asian-associated ancestry cluster in a later analysis.

Remarks on this clone: Its specificity is unknown.

CDR3 size: 16 residues. The V and J ends lost 3 bases and 5 bases, in that order; junction bases with no gene match: 8. Germline V gene lookup returns CDR1 SGHRS and CDR2 YFSETQ. Primers: 60 Vbeta forward and 13 Jbeta reverse. Generated by immunoSEQ multiplex PCR, the TCRdb table keeps only in-frame clones and is missing some. This table has some 110,000 clones, about 70% appearing once. The sequence derives from a young woman in good health and CMV-seronegative. The rearrangement joins TRBV5-1 to TRBJ2-5; 12 bases agree with TRBD1. Sample: PBMCs. CDR3 nucleotides: TGCGCCAGCAGCTCGGACGGGACAGGGGGCGGTGAGACCCAGTACTTC. This sequence encodes CASSSDGTGGGETQYF.